The present TCR beta chain was sequenced within a study of T cells after yellow fever vaccination. Study-wide points: A weaker but faster secondary response was observed, peaking on day 5 versus 15.

This clonotype was observed a handful of times. Its antigen remains unknown. The CDR3 has 13 amino acids. Trimming cost V 4 bases and J 7 bases, with 11 bases left between them. Germline CDR1 and CDR2: SGHRS and YFSETQ. TCRdb itself ran the 5' RACE reads through MiXCR, one entry per CDR3 protein. This table has hundreds of thousands of distinct CDR3 sequences, 13% appearing once. The V gene is TRBV5-1, the J gene TRBJ1-4, with a possible D match to TRBD1 (5 bases). This TCR came from a man aged 25-40 years who received the YFV17D yellow fever vaccine. Sequencing was performed on PBMCs, taken on the day of the yellow fever booster vaccination. The CDR3 loop reads CASSLSRGEKLFF. As DNA, the CDR3 is TGCGCCAGCAGCCTGAGTAGGGGTGAAAAACTGTTTTTT. The whole variable domain, filled in from reference TRBV5-1 and TRBJ1-4, reads KAGVTQTPRYLIKTRGQQVTLSCSPISGHRSVSWYQQTPGQGLQFLFEYFSETQRNKGNFPGRFSGRQFSNSRSEMNVSTLELGDSALYLCASSLSRGEKLFFGSGTQLSVL.